The 17 T cell receptor beta chains below all came from one sample that was sequenced in a study of blood T cells in healthy people across ages. The second PCR ran about 6 to 12 cycles with a sample-barcoded 5' primer and J-beta primers. TCRdb independently ran MiXCR on the 5' RACE reads; one entry per CDR3 protein. The data show roughly 1,800,000 distinct CDR3 sequences, about 50% seen once. The material sequenced was blood. All receptors derive from a middle-aged woman in good health.

The CDR3 DNA reads as TGTGCCAGCAGCGACAGAAAAGGGCATGAAAAACTGTTTTTT. It encodes CASSDRKGHEKLFF. This chain connects TRBV11-1 to TRBJ1-4, with TRBD1 as a possible D gene (5 bases). The CDR3 runs to 14 residues. CDR1 SGHAT and CDR2 FQDESV come from the germline V gene (reference sequence). Trimming removed 5 bases from V and 6 bases from J, with 13 bases in between.

This clonotype was seen only a few times. The CDR3 region is CASSLRGTGTEAFF. The CDR3 DNA reads as TGTGCCAGCAGTTTACGCGGGACGGGCACTGAAGCTTTCTTT. The chain carries TRBV28 and TRBJ1-1; D is possibly TRBD1 (5 bases). This CDR3 is 14 amino acids long. CDR1 is MDHEN and CDR2 is SYDVKM in the germline V gene. Trimming removed 2 bases at V and 4 bases at J, with 11 bases between.

The genes are TRBV6-2 or TRBV6-3 and TRBJ2-3; the match to TRBD2 covers 8 bases. V dropped 4 bases and J dropped 6; count of bases not matched to a gene: 21. The CDR3 is made up of 19 amino acids. CDR1 and CDR2 (germline): MNHEY, SVGEGT. The CDR3 DNA sequence: TGTGCCAGCAGTTTCAACAACGCCCCGGGGCGGGGGGTGATGGATACGCAGTATTTT. Residues: CASSFNNAPGRGVMDTQYF.

With respect to this clonotype: A read error may account for a junction end that differs from germline. V gene TRBV20-1 combines with J gene TRBJ1-2; 7 nucleotides align to TRBD1. CDR1 and CDR2 (germline): DFQATT, SNEGSKA (reference sequence). The CDR3 loop spans 15 amino acids. CDR3 bases: TGCAGTGATAGAGATACCCAGGGGGTGCAAAATGGCTACACCTTC. Translated: CSDRDTQGVQNGYTF.

The chain links TRBV14 to TRBJ1-1; D might be TRBD1 (5 bases). With 4 bases removed from V and 4 bases from J, the gap between germline ends came to 16 bases. In germline, CDR1 is SGHDN, CDR2 FVKESK. This CDR3 has 15 residues. DNA for the CDR3: TGTGCCAGCAGCCCCCATGGGGGGGGTGGCACTGAAGCTTTCTTT. It codes for CASSPHGGGGTEAFF.

V usage is TRBV16 and J usage is TRBJ2-3; D is ambiguous. The length of the CDR3 is 15 residues. CDR1 and CDR2 from the germline V gene are KGHSY and FQNENV. The V gene lost 0 bases and the J gene lost 1 base, with 8 bases spanning the gap. The CDR3 nucleotides are TGTGCCAGCAGCCAATCTTGGGCGGGCACAGATACGCAGTATTTT. It encodes CASSQSWAGTDTQYF.

The CDR3: CASSSTIEQYF. CDR3 in DNA: TGTGCCAGCAGTTCTACAATCGAGCAGTACTTC. The chain employs TRBV28 and TRBJ2-7; D is uncertain. Trimming removed 4 bases from V and 6 bases from J, with 7 bases in between. The CDR3 is 11 residues long. CDR1 MDHEN and CDR2 SYDVKM come from the germline V gene.

The chain recombines TRBV9 with TRBJ1-5; D remains ambiguous. V was trimmed by 3 bases and J by 7 bases, leaving 14 bases between them. There are 14 residues in the CDR3. Germline V lookup: CDR1 SGDLS, CDR2 YYNGEE. Written as DNA, the CDR3 is TGTGCCAGCAGCGGGGGAGGGTGGGAGCAGCCCCAGCATTTT. This codes for CASSGGGWEQPQHF.

This clonotype was seen more than once but under ten times. The chain uses TRBV6-2 or TRBV6-3 and TRBJ2-1, with TRBD2 matching 10 bases. The germline V gene encodes CDR1 MNHEY and CDR2 SVGEGT. CDR3 length: 16 amino acids. The J segment lost 3 bases and the V segment lost 6 bases, leaving 8 bases of the junction unmatched. DNA of the CDR3: TGTGCCAGCAGCTCCAGAGCGGGGGGGCACTACAATGAGCAGTTCTTC. It encodes CASSSRAGGHYNEQFF.

The sample holds a few counts of this clonotype. The gene calls are TRBV7-2 and TRBJ2-3; D gene ambiguous. V was pared by 5 bases and J by 4 bases, with 10 bases between. Germline-derived CDR1 and CDR2 are SGHTA and FQGNSA. The CDR3 length is 13 residues. In nucleotides, the CDR3 is TGTGCCAGCAGCCCGGATAGCCCAGATACGCAGTATTTT. Protein: CASSPDSPDTQYF.

The V and J genes are TRBV21-1 and TRBJ1-2; the D call of TRBD1 is as the table states it, not checked on the DNA. TRBV21-1 is a pseudogene segment. The CDR3 has 16 residues. The CDR3 region has the DNA TGTGCCAGCAGCAATCACCGGGACACCTCGTACTATGGCTACACCTTC. Residues: CASSNHRDTSYYGYTF.

As for this clonotype: This may arise from a read error, as a much more abundant clone is one base away. The genes are TRBV5-1 and TRBJ2-7; D remains unclear. The CDR3 length is 14 residues. V was cut by 0 bases and J by 1 base, with 8 bases left in between. Germline loops: CDR1 SGHRS, CDR2 YFSETQ. CDR3 nucleotide sequence: TGCGCCAGCAGCTTGGATGCGAGGTCCTACGAGCAGTACTTC. This encodes CASSLDARSYEQYF.

V is TRBV4-3 and J is TRBJ2-3; 7 bases are a match to TRBD2. The CDR3 is 15 amino acids. Per germline, CDR1 LGHNA and CDR2 YSLEER. V gave up 1 base and J gave up 4 bases; unmatched junction bases: 5. CDR3 in amino acids: CASSQGTSAADTQYF. DNA for the CDR3: TGCGCCAGCAGCCAAGGAACTAGCGCGGCAGATACGCAGTATTTT.

This rearrangement joins TRBV4-2 to TRBJ1-2; tentatively, D is TRBD1 (6 bases). CDR3 length equals 17 residues. Germline V gene lookup returns CDR1 LGHNA and CDR2 YNFKEQ. V shed 1 base and J shed 3 bases, with 18 bases lying between them. CDR3 residues: CASSQGSEDSSYYGYTF. The CDR3, as DNA: TGTGCCAGCAGCCAAGGAAGTGAGGACAGTTCCTACTATGGCTACACCTTC.

V gene TRBV9 combines with J gene TRBJ1-2, with TRBD1 as a possible D gene (5 bases). V lost 3 bases and J 7 bases, leaving 13 bases between the germline ends. This CDR3 has 13 residues. Germline values: CDR1 SGDLS, CDR2 YYNGEE. DNA of the CDR3: TGTGCCAGCAGCGGGAGGGGAGGTCCTGGCTACACCTTC. Translating it yields CASSGRGGPGYTF.

The genes are TRBV5-1 and TRBJ2-1; D tentatively fits TRBD1 or TRBD2 (6 bases each). Germline CDR1 and CDR2: SGHRS and YFSETQ. V dropped 0 bases and J dropped 7 bases, with 17 bases sitting between them. The CDR3 contains 16 residues. The CDR3 nucleotides are TGCGCCAGCAGCTTGGAAGTCCGGGGGCTAGGGAATGAGCAGTTCTTC. This encodes CASSLEVRGLGNEQFF. The full variable domain, in which reference TRBV5-1 and TRBJ2-1 provide the parts outside the CDR3, is KAGVTQTPRYLIKTRGQQVTLSCSPISGHRSVSWYQQTPGQGLQFLFEYFSETQRNKGNFPGRFSGRQFSNSRSEMNVSTLELGDSALYLCASSLEVRGLGNEQFFGPGTRLTVL.

The chain carries TRBV12-3 or TRBV12-4 and TRBJ2-5, with 9 nucleotides matching TRBD1. V lost 6 bases, J lost 1 base, and 9 bases stayed unmatched. The CDR3 is 16 residues long. The CDR3 DNA follows: TGTGCCAGCAGCTTGGACAGGGGTCACCCCCAAGAGACCCAGTACTTC. Residues: CASSLDRGHPQETQYF.